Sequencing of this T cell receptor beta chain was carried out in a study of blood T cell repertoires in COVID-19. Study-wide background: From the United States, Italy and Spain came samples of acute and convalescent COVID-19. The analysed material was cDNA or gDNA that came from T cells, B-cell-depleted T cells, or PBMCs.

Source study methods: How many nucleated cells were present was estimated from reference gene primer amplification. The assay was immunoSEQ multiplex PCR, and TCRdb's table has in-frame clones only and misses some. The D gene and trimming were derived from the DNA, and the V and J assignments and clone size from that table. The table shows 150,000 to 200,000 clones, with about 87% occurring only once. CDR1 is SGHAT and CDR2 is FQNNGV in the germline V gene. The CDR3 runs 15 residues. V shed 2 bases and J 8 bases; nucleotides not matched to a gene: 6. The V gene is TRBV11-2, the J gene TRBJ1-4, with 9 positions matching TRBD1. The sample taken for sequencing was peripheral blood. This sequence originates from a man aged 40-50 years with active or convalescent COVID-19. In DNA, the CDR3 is TGTGCCAGCAGCTTAACAGGGGGCGTGAGGGAAAAACTGTTTTTT. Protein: CASSLTGGVREKLFF.